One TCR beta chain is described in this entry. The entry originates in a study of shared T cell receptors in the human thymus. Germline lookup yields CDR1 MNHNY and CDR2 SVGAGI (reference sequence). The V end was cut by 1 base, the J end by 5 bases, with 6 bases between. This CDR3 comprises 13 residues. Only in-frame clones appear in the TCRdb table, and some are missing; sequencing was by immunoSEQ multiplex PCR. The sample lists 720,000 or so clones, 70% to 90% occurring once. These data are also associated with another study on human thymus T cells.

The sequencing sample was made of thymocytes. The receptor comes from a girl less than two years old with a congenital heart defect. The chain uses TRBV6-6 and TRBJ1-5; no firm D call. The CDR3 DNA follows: TGTGCCAGCAGTTACTTCGGTGATCAGCCCCAGCATTTT. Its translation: CASSYFGDQPQHF.